This section outlines one TCR beta chain sequence together with its context. With V trimmed by 6 bases and J by 5 bases, 4 bases remained unmatched. Germline CDR1 is MDHEN and CDR2 is SYDVKM. This CDR3 spans 13 amino acids. The record originates from a study of shared clonotypes between healthy human individuals. Sequenced by immunoSEQ multiplex PCR; TCRdb stores in-frame clones only, minus some. The sample yields millions of clones, roughly 96% seen once. This clonotype was sampled from a man between 18 and 29 years old in good health. The sequenced material came from naive CD4+ T cells sorted from blood. Subset given: CD45RA+ positively selected. This chain links TRBV28 with TRBJ2-5; 9 bases align to TRBD2. CDR3 in amino acids: CASSPGLAETQYF. Written as DNA, the CDR3 is TGTGCCAGCAGCCCAGGACTAGCGGAGACCCAGTACTTC.